The sequence of this T cell receptor (beta chain) was determined in a study of OX40 agonist ivuxolimab in advanced cancers. This CDR3 is built from 17 residues. Germline V gives CDR1 LNHDA, CDR2 SQIVND (reference sequence). The germline V and J ends were trimmed by 7 bases and 6 bases, with 24 bases remaining between them. Broader study findings: Blood T cells, both CD4+ and CD8+, expanded clonally by week 6 at 0.1 to 3.0 mg/kg. CD4+ T cells averaged fewer expanded clones than CD8+ T cells.

Libraries were prepared by immunoSEQ multiplex PCR; TCRdb keeps only in-frame clonotypes and omits some of them. The sample has 40,000 to 55,000 clones, around 93% seen once. To note about this clone: Antigen specificity is unknown.

The V gene is TRBV19, the J gene TRBJ2-2; a possible D gene is TRBD2 (6 bases). Sample: CD4+ or CD8+ T cells sorted from blood, taken in a trial of the OX40 agonist ivuxolimab. The origin of this receptor is an adult with an advanced solid tumor such as melanoma, head and neck, liver or kidney cancer. The CDR3 protein is CASIPNVYGGPAGELFF. The CDR3 coding sequence is TGTGCCAGTATCCCGAACGTGTACGGAGGGCCCGCCGGGGAGCTGTTTTTT.